This TCR beta chain originates from a study of lymphopenia after photon versus proton radiotherapy. Broader study findings: After lymphocyte nadir, photon-treated repertoires showed oligoclonal expansion, especially CD8+ Temra. A bigger post-nadir fall in TCR diversity correlated inversely with survival time in deceased patients. Authors raise, but do not show, better survival with proton therapy. Photon-treated patients lost naive T cells and TCR diversity; proton-treated stayed stable.

Sequencing used immunoSEQ multiplex PCR; TCRdb keeps in-frame clones, though not all of them. The table lists approximately 65,000 clones, roughly nine tenths of them singletons. A note on this clone: The target antigen is unknown.

The V gene lost 4 bases and the J gene lost 5 bases, with 15 bases spanning the gap. The CDR3 is 15 residues long. The germline gives CDR1 LNHDA, CDR2 SQIVND (reference sequence). Sequencing used peripheral blood, obtained from a patient treated with proton-based radiotherapy. The TCR was taken from a man aged 80 or over with esophageal cancer. The chain recombines TRBV19 with TRBJ2-1, with D perhaps TRBD1 (6 bases). This chain's CDR3 is CASSTRLGADNEQFF. The CDR3 DNA follows: TGTGCCAGTAGTACCAGACTGGGGGCCGACAATGAGCAGTTCTTC.